Each of the 11 T cell receptor beta chains below was sequenced from the same sample in a study of CD8+CD57+ T cells in acquired aplastic anemia. Genomic DNA provided the template from which TCR beta VDJ and CDR3 profiles were obtained. From the reads, TCRdb called clonotypes with MiXCR, one entry per CDR3 protein. The table shows more than 150,000 distinct CDR3 sequences, with 48% occurring only once. Patients who underwent sequencing had shown CD8+CD57+ cell expansion by flow cytometry. The sequencing sample was made of sorted CD4+, CD8+, or CD8+CD57+ T cells (not recorded which) from PBMCs. The receptors were sampled from a human donor with aplastic anemia.

This clonotype showed up just once. The rearrangement links TRBV10-3 to TRBJ2-2, with TRBD1 identical over 9 bases. From germline, CDR1 is ENHRY and CDR2 SYGVKD. The ends lost 5 bases at V and 4 bases at J; junction bases unmatched: 5. The CDR3 covers 15 residues. CDR3 loop: CAISSGTGSTGELFF. CDR3 nucleotide sequence: TGTGCCATCAGTTCCGGGACAGGGTCCACCGGGGAGCTGTTTTTT.

This chain uses TRBV29-1 with TRBJ2-3, with 7 bases matching TRBD1. After removal of 7 bases from V and 4 bases from J, the junction contained 8 bases not matched to a gene. From germline, CDR1 is SQVTM and CDR2 ANQGSEA. CDR3 size: 13 residues. Written as DNA, the CDR3 is TGCAGCGGAAAAAGACAGGGCCCAGATACGCAGTATTTT. This translates into CSGKRQGPDTQYF.

This clonotype has at least ten counts. The chain links TRBV10-3 to TRBJ1-2, with D possibly being TRBD1 (5 bases). Deletions cut 6 bases from V and 10 bases from J, with 15 bases between. Germline assignment: CDR1 ENHRY and CDR2 SYGVKD. The CDR3 has 12 amino acids. The CDR3 is CAIREPTASYTF. The CDR3 DNA sequence: TGTGCCATCAGGGAACCGACAGCATCCTACACCTTC.

This clonotype was found once. The rearrangement links TRBV20-1 to TRBJ2-7; the D is unclear. This CDR3 spans 14 amino acids. Looked up from germline, CDR1 is DFQATT and CDR2 is SNEGSKA (reference sequence). V was shortened by 3 bases and J by 3 bases, with 15 bases between the two germline ends. CDR3 nucleotide sequence: TGCAGTGCTAGGTTGCCCGACGGCTACTACGAGCAGTACTTC. The encoded protein is CSARLPDGYYEQYF.

The V gene is TRBV7-2, the J gene TRBJ2-3, with 9 bases aligning to TRBD2. The CDR3 runs to 13 residues. V lost 7 bases and J lost 8; bases outside the gene matches: 7. The germline V gene encodes CDR1 SGHTA and CDR2 FQGNSA. In nucleotides, the CDR3 is TGTGCCAGCAACAGCGGGGGGTCCGCTACGCAGTATTTT. Encoded protein: CASNSGGSATQYF.

The chain has TRBV5-4 and TRBJ2-5, with 13 bases fitting TRBD2. The V and J ends lost 4 bases and 5 bases, in that order; junction bases with no gene match: 11. Per the germline V gene, CDR1 is SGHNT and CDR2 is YYREEE (reference sequence). The CDR3 covers 17 residues. The CDR3 loop is CASSPGLAGRGEETQYF. CDR3 coding DNA: TGTGCCAGCAGCCCGGGACTAGCGGGACGCGGGGAGGAGACCCAGTACTTC.

Regarding this clonotype: Just one base apart from a much larger clone, this may be a read error. The rearrangement uses TRBV11-3 and TRBJ2-2, with 8 bases fitting TRBD2. Germline CDR1 and CDR2: SGHNT and YENEEA. This CDR3 has 13 residues. CDR3 amino acids: CASSWTSSGELSF. CDR3 nucleotide sequence: TGTGCCAGCAGCTGGACTAGCTCCGGGGAGCTGTCTTTT.

This clonotype was seen at least ten times. J is TRBJ2-1 and V is TRBV20-1; the D call may be TRBD1 or TRBD2 (5 bases each). CDR1 is DFQATT and CDR2 is SNEGSKA in the germline V gene (reference sequence). Trimming took 5 bases from V and 1 from J, leaving 15 bases between them. CDR3 length equals 15 residues. The CDR3 DNA is TGCAGTGCTGGGACCGGGACGAGATCCTACAATGAGCAGTTCTTC. It encodes CSAGTGTRSYNEQFF.

The chain uses TRBV7-6 and TRBJ2-1; D may be TRBD2 (6 bases). CDR3 length: 16 amino acids. The germline V gene has CDR1 SGHVS and CDR2 FNYEAQ. The CDR3 loop reads CARVGLQTSSYNEQFF. The CDR3 DNA reads TGTGCTAGAGTGGGCCTCCAGACTAGCTCCTACAATGAGCAGTTCTTC. The full variable domain, with the rest looked up from reference TRBV7-6 and TRBJ2-1, is GAGVSQSPRYKVTKRGQDVALRCDPISGHVSLYWYRQALGQGPEFLTYFNYEAQQDKSGLPNDRFSAERPEGSISTLTIQRTEQRDSAMYRCARVGLQTSSYNEQFFGPGTRLTVL.

By its share, this clonotype is large. The V call is TRBV3-1, the J call TRBJ2-7; 7 nucleotides line up with TRBD1. V shed 3 bases and J 6 bases; nucleotides not matched to a gene: 2. CDR1 is LGHDT, CDR2 YNNKEL, per germline (reference sequence). The CDR3 contains 12 residues. CDR3 nucleotide sequence: TGTGCCAGCAGCCAGAACAGGGGCGAGCAGTACTTC. Protein: CASSQNRGEQYF.

This clonotype showed up just a few times. This chain links TRBV18 with TRBJ2-1; D unclear. The CDR3 length is 13 residues. V lost 9 bases and J 0 bases, leaving 9 bases between the germline ends. From germline, CDR1 is KGHSH and CDR2 LQKENI. In DNA, the CDR3 is TGTGCCAGTTCCCTGGCCTCCTACAATGAGCAGTTCTTC. Residues: CASSLASYNEQFF.